Listed below are T cell receptor beta chains from one sample, sequenced in a study of early T cells in non-severe SARS-CoV-2 infection. TCRdb processed the 5' RACE reads anew with MiXCR; each CDR3 protein has one entry. Among 55,000 to 85,000 distinct CDR3 sequences listed, 12% were seen once. Sequenced input: whole blood. These receptors all stem from an adult who was a healthcare worker with PCR-confirmed SARS-CoV-2 infection or an uninfected control (not recorded which). The CDR3 runs from the conserved cysteine through the conserved F or W. D genes are given only for firm matches. Size tells how often a clone was seen (once, few, many) or the class of an expanded clone, and some rows leave it out.

d_call	v_call	j_call	clone_size	cdr3_aa	cdr3_nt
TRBD1	TRBV7-3	TRBJ1-4	few	CASSQTGQSNEKLFF	TGTGCCAGCAGCCAAACGGGACAGTCTAATGAAAAACTGTTTTTT
-	TRBV10-3	TRBJ2-1	many	CAISESGRNEQFF	TGTGCCATCAGTGAGTCGGGAAGGAATGAGCAGTTCTTC
TRBD2	TRBV4-1	TRBJ2-5	few	CASSQERLAGWETQYF	TGCGCCAGCAGCCAAGAACGACTAGCGGGTTGGGAGACCCAGTACTTC
-	TRBV28	TRBJ2-3	many	CASSRRDWSTDTQYF	TGTGCCAGCAGTCGCCGGGACTGGAGCACAGATACGCAGTATTTT
TRBD2	TRBV5-4	TRBJ2-3	-	CASSSQLAGVDTQYF	TGTGCCAGCAGCTCCCAACTAGCGGGAGTAGATACGCAGTATTTT
TRBD2	TRBV4-1	TRBJ2-3	many	CASSLSPGGSEDTQYF	TGCGCCAGCAGCCTCTCCCCCGGCGGGAGTGAAGATACGCAGTATTTT
TRBD1	TRBV7-6	TRBJ1-1	-	CASSSTDRAPWMNTEAFF	TGTGCCAGCAGCTCCACGGACAGGGCGCCTTGGATGAACACTGAAGCTTTCTTT
-	TRBV20-1	TRBJ2-5	many	CSARDQEVFQETQYF	TGCAGTGCTAGAGATCAAGAGGTATTCCAAGAGACCCAGTACTTC
-	TRBV4-2	TRBJ2-6	medium-sized	CASSQGPASGANVLTF	TGTGCCAGCAGCCAAGGCCCAGCCTCTGGGGCCAACGTCCTGACTTTC
-	TRBV28	TRBJ1-2	-	CASSLMTWGRQSNYGYTF	TGTGCCAGCAGTTTAATGACGTGGGGTAGACAGTCTAACTATGGCTACACCTTC
-	TRBV6-5	TRBJ2-7	few	CASSYSRESYEQYF	TGTGCCAGCAGTTACTCGCGAGAGTCCTACGAGCAGTACTTC
TRBD1	TRBV6-6	TRBJ1-2	many	CASRSADRGWDGYTF	TGTGCCAGCAGGAGCGCCGACAGGGGTTGGGATGGCTACACCTTC
TRBD1	TRBV15	TRBJ2-1	-	CATSRELRQGAGEQFF	TGTGCCACCAGCAGAGAGTTGAGGCAGGGGGCAGGTGAGCAGTTCTTC
TRBD1	TRBV20-1	TRBJ1-1	-	CSARGTGRSEAFF	TGCAGTGCTAGAGGGACAGGGAGATCTGAAGCTTTCTTT
-	TRBV11-2	TRBJ1-2	many	CASSLELSSDGYTF	TGTGCCAGCAGCTTAGAGTTATCCAGCGATGGCTACACCTTC
-	TRBV4-1	TRBJ1-2	many	CASRRTGLTDPGYTF	TGCGCCAGCAGACGTACGGGCCTCACAGATCCTGGCTACACCTTC
TRBD1	TRBV18	TRBJ2-4	many	CASSSWDRLAKNIQYF	TGTGCCAGCTCATCCTGGGACAGACTAGCCAAAAACATTCAGTACTTC
-	TRBV12-3/TRBV12-4	TRBJ2-5	-	CASSSLGPQYF	TGTGCCAGCAGTTCCCTAGGCCCCCAGTACTTC
TRBD1	TRBV4-1	TRBJ2-7	few	CASSQDMRQGSYEQYF	TGCGCCAGCAGCCAAGATATGCGACAGGGGTCCTACGAGCAGTACTTC